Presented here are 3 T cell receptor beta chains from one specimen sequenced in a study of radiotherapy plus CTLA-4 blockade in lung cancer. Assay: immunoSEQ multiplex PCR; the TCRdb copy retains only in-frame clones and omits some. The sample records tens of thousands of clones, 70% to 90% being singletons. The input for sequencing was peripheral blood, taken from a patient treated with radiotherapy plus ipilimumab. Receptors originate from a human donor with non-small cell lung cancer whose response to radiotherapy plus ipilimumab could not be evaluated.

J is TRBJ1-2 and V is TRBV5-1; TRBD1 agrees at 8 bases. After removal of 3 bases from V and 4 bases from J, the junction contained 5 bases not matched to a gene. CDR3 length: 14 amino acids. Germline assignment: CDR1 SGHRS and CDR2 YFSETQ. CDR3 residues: CASSSGQGSYGYTF. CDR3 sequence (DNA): TGCGCCAGCAGCTCCGGACAGGGCAGCTATGGCTACACCTTC.

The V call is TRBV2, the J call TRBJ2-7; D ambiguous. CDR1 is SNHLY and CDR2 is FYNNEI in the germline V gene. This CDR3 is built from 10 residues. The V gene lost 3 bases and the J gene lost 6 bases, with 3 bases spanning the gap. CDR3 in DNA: TGTGCCAGCAGTGACCGCGAGCAGTACTTC. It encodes CASSDREQYF.

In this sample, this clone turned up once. The CDR3 bases are TGTGCCAGCAGCTCGACTAGCGGGGGATCCTACGAGCAGTACTTC. Its translation is CASSSTSGGSYEQYF. The chain carries TRBV6-5 and TRBJ2-7, with 12 bases fitting TRBD2. Per germline, CDR1 MNHEY and CDR2 SVGAGI. The J segment lost 1 base and the V segment lost 6 bases, leaving 4 bases of the junction unmatched. This CDR3 comprises 15 residues.